These 15 T cell receptor beta chains came from one sample sequenced in a study of human T cells and chemical hapten exposure. Indicated time point: patch test 2, 6 weeks after DPC sensitization. Treatment in this sample: therapeutic diphenylcyclopropenone sensitization with weekly scalp DPC. A single record per CDR3 protein comes from TCRdb applying MiXCR to the RACE reads. This sample yields 40,000 to 45,000 distinct CDR3 sequences, of which approximately 9% are seen a single time; approximately 16% belongs to the top ten. The specimen comprised whole blood, sampled in connection with sensitization to the hapten diphenylcyclopropenone (DPC). The receptor set was obtained from a woman aged 40 to 55 with alopecia areata. Some clones in this sample may be carry-over from other donors' samples.

This clonotype appeared a few times. The V gene is TRBV4-2, the J gene TRBJ2-3, with D possibly TRBD2 on 5 matching bases. Looked up from germline, CDR1 is LGHNA and CDR2 is YNFKEQ. This CDR3 comprises 15 residues. Trimming took 4 bases from V and 4 from J, leaving 15 bases between them. CDR3 sequence reads: CASSPQVEVSDTQYF. CDR3 sequence (DNA): TGTGCCAGCAGCCCACAAGTGGAGGTCTCAGATACGCAGTATTTT.

Points on this clonotype: A much larger clonotype is one base distant, so this may be a read error. A read error is likely, as this CDR3 ends without the conserved phenylalanine or tryptophan. The genes are TRBV10-3 and TRBJ1-1; D unclear. V was shortened by 3 bases and J by 4 bases, with 12 bases between the two germline ends. CDR3 length: 14 residues. Germline loops: CDR1 ENHRY, CDR2 SYGVKD. The CDR3 DNA reads TGTGCCATCAGTGAAAACCCTTTGGGCACTGAAGCTTTCCTT. Its translation is CAISENPLGTEAFL.

This clonotype was detected many times. The chain couples TRBV19 to TRBJ1-5, with 7 positions matching TRBD1. The CDR3 sequence is 14 residues long. The junction had 3 bases not matched to a gene; V was cut back by 4 bases and J by 3 bases. Germline CDR1 LNHDA, CDR2 SQIVND (reference sequence). The CDR3 is CASSRDSYNQPQHF. CDR3 nucleotides: TGTGCCAGTAGTAGGGACAGTTACAATCAGCCCCAGCATTTT. Filled out from reference TRBV19 and TRBJ1-5, the complete variable domain reads DGGITQSPKYLFRKEGQNVTLSCEQNLNHDAMYWYRQDPGQGLRLIYYSQIVNDFQKGDIAEGYSVSREKKESFPLTVTSAQKNPTAFYLCASSRDSYNQPQHFGDGTRLSIL.

This clonotype was counted many times. The chain recombines TRBV4-1 with TRBJ1-6; tentatively, D is TRBD1 (6 bases). Germline-derived CDR1 and CDR2 are MGHRA and YSYEKL. The CDR3 is 14 residues long. The germline V and J ends were trimmed by 4 bases and 10 bases, with 14 bases remaining between them. CDR3 nucleotide sequence: TGCGCCAGCAGCCCAACAGGGTCGGGCTCACCCCTCCACTTT. Translated: CASSPTGSGSPLHF.

This rearrangement joins TRBV4-1 to TRBJ2-3; no clear D. V lost 1 base, J lost 3 bases, and 5 bases lay in between. CDR1 and CDR2 from the germline V gene are MGHRA and YSYEKL. The CDR3 is 13 residues long. The CDR3 DNA reads TGCGCCAGCAGCCAAGTCGAAACAGATACGCAGTATTTT. Its protein product is CASSQVETDTQYF.

This clonotype was picked up many times. The rearrangement uses TRBV30 and TRBJ1-5; D remains unclear. CDR1 GTSNPN and CDR2 SVGIG come from the germline V gene (reference sequence). There are 17 residues in the CDR3. Trimming removed 6 bases from V and 5 bases from J, with 26 bases in between. DNA of the CDR3: TGTGCCTGCATACAGCTTAATCTACCCCCCGCGGATCAGCCCCAGCATTTT. Amino acids: CACIQLNLPPADQPQHF.

In this sample, this clonotype turned up many times. The chain is built from TRBV7-2 and TRBJ1-4, with unresolved D. This CDR3 comprises 13 residues. Germline V gives CDR1 SGHTA, CDR2 FQGNSA. V lost 5 bases, J lost 7 bases, and 11 bases lay in between. The CDR3 DNA reads TGTGCCAGCAGCCGAGTGGGAGGTGAAAAACTGTTTTTT. Its translation is CASSRVGGEKLFF. Using reference TRBV7-2 and TRBJ1-4 for the parts outside the CDR3, the full variable domain is GAGVSQSPSNKVTEKGKDVELRCDPISGHTALYWYRQSLGQGLEFLIYFQGNSAPDKSGLPSDRFSAERTGGSVSTLTIQRTQQEDSAVYLCASSRVGGEKLFFGSGTQLSVL.

This clonotype was recorded a few times. The chain has TRBV11-2 and TRBJ2-6; D not certain. V was cut by 4 bases and J by 1 base, with 11 bases left in between. There are 16 residues in the CDR3. Germline CDR1 is SGHAT and CDR2 is FQNNGV. The DNA for the CDR3 is TGTGCCAGCAGCTCCTATTCAGAATCTGGGGCCAACGTCCTGACTTTC. This codes for CASSSYSESGANVLTF.

Many counts were recorded for this clonotype. V usage is TRBV7-9 and J usage is TRBJ2-7, with D hard to call. The CDR3 contains 13 residues. CDR1 and CDR2 from the germline V gene are SEHNR and FQNEAQ (reference sequence). The ends were cut back, 1 base at V and 1 base at J, with 5 bases in the middle. The CDR3 coding sequence is TGTGCCAGCAGCTTAGATCCGTCCTACGAGCAGTACTTC. This sequence encodes CASSLDPSYEQYF.

This clonotype has a count of ten or more. This sequence joins TRBV12-3 or TRBV12-4 and TRBJ2-3, with D possibly being TRBD1 or TRBD2 (5 bases each). The CDR3 has 13 residues. V was cut by 6 bases and J by 4 bases, with 11 bases left in between. CDR3: CASSLRGADTQYF. Written as DNA, the CDR3 is TGTGCCAGCAGCCTAAGAGGGGCAGATACGCAGTATTTT.

The chain carries TRBV5-6 and TRBJ1-1, with 9 bases identical to TRBD1. J gave up 6 bases and V 1 base, and 7 bases lay outside the gene matches. Germline CDR1 and CDR2: SGHDT and YYEEEE. This CDR3 has 15 amino acids. The DNA of the CDR3 is TGTGCCAGCAGCTTGAGGACAGGGGTCTTTCCTGAAGCTTTCTTT. It codes for CASSLRTGVFPEAFF.

This clonotype was seen ten or more times. The CDR3 is CASSSGLGYTF. The DNA for the CDR3 is TGTGCCAGCAGTTCGGGACTTGGCTACACCTTC. This chain uses TRBV12-3 or TRBV12-4 with TRBJ1-2, with D perhaps matching TRBD1 (5 bases). The V and J ends lost 4 bases and 7 bases respectively, with 7 bases between them. CDR3 size: 11 residues.

On this clonotype itself: A single base separates this from a much larger clone, so it may be a read error. The chain couples TRBV6-6 to TRBJ2-2, with TRBD1 matching 7 bases. The germline V gene encodes CDR1 MNHNY and CDR2 SVGAGI (reference sequence). CDR3 length: 14 residues. The DNA for the CDR3 is TGTGCCAGCAAGGGGGCGCCGAACACCGGGGAGCCGTTTTTT. It codes for CASKGAPNTGEPFF.

V is TRBV3-1 and J is TRBJ1-5, with TRBD1 as a possible D gene (5 bases). The germline V gene encodes CDR1 LGHDT and CDR2 YNNKEL (reference sequence). The V and J ends lost 3 bases and 11 bases respectively, with 11 bases between them. CDR3 length equals 12 residues. Here the CDR3 DNA reads TGTGCCAGCAGCCACGATCAAGGGGCCCAGCATTTT. Its translation is CASSHDQGAQHF. Filled out from reference TRBV3-1 and TRBJ1-5, the complete variable domain reads DTAVSQTPKYLVTQMGNDKSIKCEQNLGHDTMYWYKQDSKKFLKIMFSYNNKELIINETVPNRFSPKSPDKAHLNLHINSLELGDSAVYFCASSHDQGAQHFGDGTRLSIL.

In its sample, this clonotype was seen many times. CDR3 DNA: TGTGCCAGCTCACCGCAGGCCCAGGGAAACACCATATATTTT. Translation gives CASSPQAQGNTIYF. The chain is built from TRBV18 and TRBJ1-3; D is unresolved. V shed 3 bases and J shed 4 bases, with 10 bases lying between them. The germline V gene has CDR1 KGHSH and CDR2 LQKENI. This CDR3 comprises 14 residues.